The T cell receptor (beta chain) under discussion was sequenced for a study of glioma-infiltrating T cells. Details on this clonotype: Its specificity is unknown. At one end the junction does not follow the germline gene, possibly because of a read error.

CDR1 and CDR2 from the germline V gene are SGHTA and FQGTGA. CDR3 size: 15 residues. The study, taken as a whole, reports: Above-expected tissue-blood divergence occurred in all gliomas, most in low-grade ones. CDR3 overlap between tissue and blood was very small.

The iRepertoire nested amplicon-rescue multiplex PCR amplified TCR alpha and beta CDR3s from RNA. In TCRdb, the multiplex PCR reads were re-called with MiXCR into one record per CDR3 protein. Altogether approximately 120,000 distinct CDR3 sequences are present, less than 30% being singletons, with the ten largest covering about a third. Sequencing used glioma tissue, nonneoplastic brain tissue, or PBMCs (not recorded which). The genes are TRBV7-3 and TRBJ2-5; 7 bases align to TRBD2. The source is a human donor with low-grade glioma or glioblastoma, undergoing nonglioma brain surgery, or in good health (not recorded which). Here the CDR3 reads CASSSLAGAGEAQYF. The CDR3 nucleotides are TGTGCCAGCAGCTCCCTGGCGGGAGCAGGAGAGGCCCAGTACTTC. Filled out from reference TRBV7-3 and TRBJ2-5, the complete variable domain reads GAGVSQTPSNKVTEKGKYVELRCDPISGHTALYWYRQSLGQGPEFLIYFQGTGAADDSGLPNDRFFAVRPEGSVSTLKIQRTERGDSAVYLCASSSLAGAGEAQYFGPGTRLLVL.